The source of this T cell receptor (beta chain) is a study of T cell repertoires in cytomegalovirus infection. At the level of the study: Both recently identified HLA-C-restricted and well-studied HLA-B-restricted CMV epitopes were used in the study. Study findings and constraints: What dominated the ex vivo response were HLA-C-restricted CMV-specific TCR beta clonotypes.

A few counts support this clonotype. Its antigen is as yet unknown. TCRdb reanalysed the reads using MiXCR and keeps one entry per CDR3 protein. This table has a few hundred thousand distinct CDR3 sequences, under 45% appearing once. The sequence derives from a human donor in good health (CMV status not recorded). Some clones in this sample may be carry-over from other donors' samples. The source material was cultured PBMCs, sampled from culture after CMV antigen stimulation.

The CDR3 is CASSRGTVNNSPLHF. Written as DNA, the CDR3 is TGTGCCAGCAGCCGCGGCACGGTTAATAATTCACCCCTCCACTTT. The rearrangement joins TRBV7-6 to TRBJ1-6; D gene ambiguous. CDR1 is SGHVS and CDR2 is FNYEAQ in the germline V gene. Trimming took off 5 bases at V and 5 bases at J, with 13 bases between the two ends. The CDR3 loop spans 15 amino acids.